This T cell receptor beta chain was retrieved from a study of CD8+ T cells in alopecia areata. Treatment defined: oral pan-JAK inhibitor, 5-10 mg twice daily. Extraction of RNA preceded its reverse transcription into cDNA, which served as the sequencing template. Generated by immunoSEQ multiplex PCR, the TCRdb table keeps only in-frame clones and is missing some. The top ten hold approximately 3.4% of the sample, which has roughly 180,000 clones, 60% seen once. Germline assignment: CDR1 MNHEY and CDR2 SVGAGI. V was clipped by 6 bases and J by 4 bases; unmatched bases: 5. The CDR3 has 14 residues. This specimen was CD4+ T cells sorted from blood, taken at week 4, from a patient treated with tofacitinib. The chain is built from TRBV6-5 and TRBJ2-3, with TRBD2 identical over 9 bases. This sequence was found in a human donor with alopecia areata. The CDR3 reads CASRPGGGADTQYF. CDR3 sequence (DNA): TGTGCCAGCAGGCCGGGCGGGGGGGCAGATACGCAGTATTTT.